This T cell receptor (beta chain) was captured by sequencing in a study of blood T cell repertoires in COVID-19. In the original analysis: Amplification of reference gene primers was used by the study to estimate nucleated cell counts. Assay: immunoSEQ multiplex PCR; the TCRdb copy retains only in-frame clones and omits some. That table is the source of V, J and clone size, and D and trimming were worked out from the DNA. The table records 85,000 to 95,000 clones, roughly nine tenths of them present only once. Germline V lookup: CDR1 SGHTS, CDR2 YDEGEE. Unmatched junction bases numbered 5, after V lost 3 bases and J lost 7 bases. This CDR3 comprises 15 residues.

This clonotype originated in an elderly woman with active COVID-19. Sequencing input: peripheral blood. The V call is TRBV5-8, the J call TRBJ1-6; TRBD1 agrees at 9 bases. The CDR3 is CASSSGQGRNSPLHF. The CDR3 bases are TGTGCCAGCAGCTCCGGACAGGGGAGGAATTCACCCCTCCACTTT.